The clone carrying this TCR beta chain has a count of ten or more. The CDR3 loop spans 15 amino acids. Germline V gene data show CDR1 as MDHEN and CDR2 as SYDVKM. The V and J ends lost 6 bases and 11 bases, in that order; junction bases with no gene match: 13. TCRdb passed the PCR reads through MiXCR, listing each CDR3 protein once. The table shows 9,500 or so distinct CDR3 sequences, with about 30% occurring only once. This specimen belongs to a study of immune characterization of retroperitoneal liposarcoma. Input material: tumor tissue. V and J are TRBV28 and TRBJ2-5, with TRBD1 matching 12 bases. This sequence originates from a male donor with retroperitoneal liposarcoma. CDR3 residues: CASRGGGQGAGEQYF. The CDR3 nucleotides are TGTGCCAGCAGGGGAGGGGGACAGGGGGCAGGAGAGCAGTACTTC.